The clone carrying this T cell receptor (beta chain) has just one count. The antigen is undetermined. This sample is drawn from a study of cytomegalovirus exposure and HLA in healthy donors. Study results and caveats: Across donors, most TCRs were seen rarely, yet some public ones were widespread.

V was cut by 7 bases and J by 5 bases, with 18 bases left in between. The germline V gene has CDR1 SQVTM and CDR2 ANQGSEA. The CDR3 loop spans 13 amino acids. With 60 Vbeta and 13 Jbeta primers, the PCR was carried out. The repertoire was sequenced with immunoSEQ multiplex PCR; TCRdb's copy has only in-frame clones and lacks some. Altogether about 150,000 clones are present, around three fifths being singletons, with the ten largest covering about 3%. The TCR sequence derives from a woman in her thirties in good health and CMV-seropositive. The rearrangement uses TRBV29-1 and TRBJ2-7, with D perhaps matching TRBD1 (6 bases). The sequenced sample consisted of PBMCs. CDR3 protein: CSAEERTGNEQYF. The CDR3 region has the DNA TGCAGCGCAGAAGAGAGAACAGGGAACGAGCAGTACTTC.